These 13 T cell receptor beta chains came from one sample sequenced in a study of shared clonotypes between healthy human individuals. Profiling relied on immunoSEQ multiplex PCR, and the TCRdb table lists in-frame clones only, not all of them. Of under 130,000 clones listed, around 64% are singletons. The sequenced material came from memory CD8+ T cells sorted from blood. Sample subset: CD45RO+ cells pooled with CCR7-negative TemRA cells. These receptors were collected from a woman in her thirties in good health.

This rearrangement joins TRBV30 to TRBJ2-7, with D unclear. The CDR3 is made up of 14 amino acids. The V end lost 1 base, the J end lost 3 bases, and 13 bases lay between the germline ends. From germline, CDR1 is GTSNPN and CDR2 SVGIG (reference sequence). As DNA, the CDR3 is TGTGCCTGGAGTGGAACCGTCCTTCACTACGAGCAGTACTTC. Residues: CAWSGTVLHYEQYF.

V is TRBV2 and J is TRBJ1-1; D gene ambiguous. The CDR3 spans 12 residues. The germline gives CDR1 SNHLY, CDR2 FYNNEI. V lost 3 bases to trimming and J lost 6 bases, with 8 bases between them. The CDR3 here is CASSDNRAEAFF. CDR3 coding DNA: TGTGCCAGCAGTGATAATCGTGCTGAAGCTTTCTTT.

V and J are TRBV4-1 and TRBJ1-1; tentatively, D is TRBD1 (6 bases). Germline V lookup: CDR1 MGHRA, CDR2 YSYEKL. The CDR3 consists of 15 residues. V was pared by 0 bases and J by 5 bases, with 13 bases between. The CDR3 reads CASSQDRGAGTEAFF. CDR3 in DNA: TGCGCCAGCAGCCAAGATAGGGGGGCAGGAACTGAAGCTTTCTTT.

The CDR3 here is CASSLDQGADTQYF. DNA of the CDR3: TGCGCCAGCAGCTTGGATCAGGGTGCAGATACGCAGTATTTT. The genes are TRBV5-1 and TRBJ2-3, with D possibly matching TRBD1 (5 bases). Trimming removed 0 bases at V and 4 bases at J, with 9 bases between. The germline gives CDR1 SGHRS, CDR2 YFSETQ. The CDR3 has 14 amino acids.

The genes are TRBV11-2 and TRBJ2-5; D is uncertain. V lost 5 bases, J lost 4 bases, and 8 bases lay in between. Germline lookup yields CDR1 SGHAT and CDR2 FQNNGV. The CDR3 is 12 amino acids. The CDR3 nucleotides are TGTGCCAGCAGCCCAGAGGCAGAGACCCAGTACTTC. Translating gives CASSPEAETQYF.

The chain recombines TRBV27 with TRBJ2-7; 8 bases agree with TRBD1. This CDR3 has 14 amino acids. The V and J ends lost 2 bases and 0 bases, in that order; junction bases with no gene match: 0. The germline CDR1 and CDR2 sequences are MNHEY and SMNVEV (reference sequence). CDR3 nucleotide sequence: TGTGCCAGCAGTTTACAGGGGGCCTCCTACGAGCAGTACTTC. It codes for CASSLQGASYEQYF.

This clone was observed a handful of times. The chain uses TRBV5-5 and TRBJ1-1; D unclear. CDR1 and CDR2 from the germline V gene are SGHKS and YYEKEE (reference sequence). This CDR3 spans 15 amino acids. V gave up 1 base and J gave up 3 bases, with 13 bases separating them. The CDR3 DNA follows: TGTGCCAGCAGCTTGTTTGGGTACGTTGACACTGAAGCTTTCTTT. Protein product: CASSLFGYVDTEAFF.

This clone was seen a single time. The rearrangement joins TRBV7-2 to TRBJ2-7; 8 bases align to TRBD2. V lost 0 bases, J lost 5 bases, and 15 bases stayed unmatched. Germline CDR1 SGHTA, CDR2 FQGNSA. The CDR3 is 18 residues long. This CDR3 reads CASSLAGPNSGIGNEQYF. The CDR3 nucleotides read TGTGCCAGCAGCTTAGCTGGTCCCAATAGCGGGATAGGGAACGAGCAGTACTTC.

CDR3 sequence (DNA): TGTGCCAGCAGCTTATTCCTAGCGGGAGGGCCAGATACGCAGTATTTT. Translation: CASSLFLAGGPDTQYF. This chain links TRBV7-9 with TRBJ2-3, with 12 bases aligning to TRBD2. Germline lookup yields CDR1 SEHNR and CDR2 FQNEAQ (reference sequence). CDR3 length equals 16 residues. Unmatched junction bases numbered 4, after V lost 2 bases and J lost 4 bases.

V and J are TRBV28 and TRBJ1-5; D is unresolved. Germline CDR1 is MDHEN and CDR2 is SYDVKM. The CDR3 runs 14 residues. V gave up 6 bases and J gave up 1 base, with 10 bases separating them. DNA of the CDR3: TGTGCCAGCAGACCCCTAGAGAGCAATCAGCCCCAGCATTTT. Translated: CASRPLESNQPQHF. The full variable domain, completed using reference TRBV28 and TRBJ1-5, is DVKVTQSSRYLVKRTGEKVFLECVQDMDHENMFWYRQDPGLGLRLIYFSYDVKMKEKGDIPEGYSVSREKKERFSLILESASTNQTSMYLCASRPLESNQPQHFGDGTRLSIL.

J is TRBJ2-7 and V is TRBV29-1, with 10 positions matching TRBD2. Germline CDR1 is SQVTM and CDR2 is ANQGSEA. The CDR3 has 15 amino acids. Trimming at V came to 4 bases and at J to 5 bases, leaving 11 bases not matched to a gene. In DNA form, the CDR3 reads TGCAGCGTTGCCGCTCTAGCGGGAGTCAGGAACGAGCAGTACTTC. Protein: CSVAALAGVRNEQYF.

This clone has a handful of counts. This rearrangement joins TRBV6-4 to TRBJ1-6; TRBD1 matches 7 bases. J lost 7 bases, V lost 0 bases, and 3 bases had no gene match. Germline CDR1 is MRHNA and CDR2 is SNTAGT. CDR3 size: 15 residues. CDR3 in DNA: TGTGCCAGCAGTGACTCGGCAGGGGGAAATTCACCCCTCCACTTT. This translates into CASSDSAGGNSPLHF.

Comment on this clone: A junction boundary mismatches the germline segment, possibly from a read error. The rearrangement links TRBV7-2 to TRBJ2-7; TRBD2 agrees at 10 bases. This CDR3 is 12 amino acids long. Germline V gene data show CDR1 as SGHTA and CDR2 as FQGNSA. The CDR3 sequence: CASSLALLAGAF. DNA of the CDR3: TGTGCCAGCAGCTTAGCCCTTCTAGCGGGAGCGTTT.